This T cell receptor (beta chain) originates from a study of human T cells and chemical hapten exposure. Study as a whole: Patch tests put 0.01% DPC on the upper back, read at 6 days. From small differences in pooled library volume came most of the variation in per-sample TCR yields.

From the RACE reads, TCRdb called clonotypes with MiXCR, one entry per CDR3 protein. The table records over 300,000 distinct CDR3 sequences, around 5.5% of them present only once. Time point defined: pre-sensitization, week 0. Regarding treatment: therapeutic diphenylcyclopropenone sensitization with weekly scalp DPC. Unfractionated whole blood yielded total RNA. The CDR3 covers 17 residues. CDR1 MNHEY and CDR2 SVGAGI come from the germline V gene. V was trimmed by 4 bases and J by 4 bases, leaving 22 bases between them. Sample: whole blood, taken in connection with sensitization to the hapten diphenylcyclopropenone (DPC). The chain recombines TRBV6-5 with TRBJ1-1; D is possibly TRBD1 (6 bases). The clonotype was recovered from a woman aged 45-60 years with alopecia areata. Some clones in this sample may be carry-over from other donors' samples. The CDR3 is CASSSPRGAARGTEAFF. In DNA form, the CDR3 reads TGTGCCAGCAGTTCCCCCCGGGGGGCGGCTCGGGGCACTGAAGCTTTCTTT.